This T cell receptor (beta chain) was recorded in a study of cytomegalovirus exposure and HLA in healthy donors (dated by TCRdb to the late 2010s). In the study overall: An earlier analysis of 550 to 700 of the donors reported 276 Gb of sequence data and some 120 million unique TCR beta sequences from roughly 200 million T cells. A later analysis re-examined previously published TCR beta repertoires from more than 550 donors and added high-resolution HLA genotyping to investigate patterns of TCR occurrence. Of the roughly 400 genotyped donors, 81% were placed in the genetic ancestry cluster associated with self-reported Caucasian donors. Several DR-DQ haplotypes were treated as single units for association and clustering because of strong linkage in the cohort. On average, roughly 240,000 unique TCR beta nucleotide sequences were sequenced per donor among more than 350 genotyped donors of the cohort, with roughly 18% of those sequences being non-productive. Typing coverage varied by locus: roughly 629-640 donors for A, B, C, DRB1 and DQB1; some 520 for DQA1; more than 600 for DPA1; 450 to 480 for DPB1. In an earlier analysis of around 540 of the donors, high-throughput TCR beta sequencing was used to judge whether each TCR beta V gene segment behaved as functional or pseudogenic. The T cell repertoires of 700 or so subjects were profiled by immunosequencing and related to cytomegalovirus serostatus. The study combined high-throughput TCR immunosequencing, statistical association of individual TCRs with disease status, and machine learning to predict cytomegalovirus infection status. The study was designed to test whether signatures of past pathogen exposure could be identified by cataloging public T cell receptors. An early release covering roughly 640 HLA-typed donors comprised about 300 gigabases of sequencing data and around 80 million unique TCR sequences. The later analysis used no new phenotypic data to find candidate immune exposures, relying instead on TCR beta sequences and their occurrence across donors. HLA typing included class I and class II loci at four-digit resolution. All discovery cohort repertoires had been generated using a single sequencing platform. Genome-wide SNP genotypes for about 65% of the roughly 670 donors were used in a later genetic analysis, which treated that subset as a discovery cohort. Along with the approximately 650-subject first cohort, a separate validation cohort of around 110 different subjects was used. Donor age, sex, ethnicity and CMV serostatus were compiled alongside the repertoire data.

The library was prepared using the immunoSEQ multiplex PCR assay. For the multiplex PCR, a mixture combining 60 forward primers for TCR Vbeta segments and 13 reverse primers for TCR Jbeta segments was used. Amplification of the CDR3 region of rearranged TCR beta genes was performed with a multiplex PCR assay on genomic DNA. Amplified TCR beta libraries were sequenced as 87-base-pair reads on the Illumina HiSeq System. The authors processed their data as follows. In a later analysis, tens of millions of unique TCR beta chains were counted across the approximately 640 repertoires, and about 10 million of these chains were shared by at least two donors. Raw reads were error-corrected and collapsed into unique sequences by a nearest-neighbor algorithm in which closely related sequences were merged to remove PCR and sequencing errors. CDR3 sequences were aligned to IMGT reference sequences to assign V, D and J gene segments. For a sequence to be retained, a match of at least six nucleotides to both a V gene segment and a J gene segment was required. A rearrangement was called productive if the CDR3 had no stop codons and remained in frame with V and J, and every other rearrangement was called non-productive. CDR3 was defined by IMGT convention, running from the second conserved V-encoded cysteine to the conserved J-encoded phenylalanine. In an earlier analysis of around 540 of the donors, sequences lacking an unambiguous match to a single V gene segment were excluded. An earlier analysis of 587 of the donors classified V segments as functional when productive rearrangements were above 56.7% and as segregating when the standard deviation between donors was above 5%. A statistical classification framework was built for diagnosing cytomegalovirus status from the catalog of TCR beta chain sequences. V and J gene assignment, in a later analysis, came from comparing TCR nucleotide sequences with IMGT/GENE-DB human TR gene sequences. Using the TCRdist pipeline, a later analysis assigned CDR3 sequences along with most-parsimonious VDJ recombination scenarios. A later analysis defined each TCR beta chain by its CDR3 amino acid sequence plus V-gene family, and excluded reads lacking a unique V-gene family. A later analysis removed roughly 590 highly shared, low-generation-probability nucleotide sequences to deal with suspected cross-contamination and a sequencing artifact. A later analysis calculated a clonal expansion index for each public chain from normalized within-repertoire ranks of inferred template counts. Generation probabilities in a later analysis came from a VDJ recombination model fitted to out-of-frame rearrangements, and those results were checked against IGoR. In a later analysis, hypergeometric tests were used to score TCR-TCR, TCR-HLA and TCR-CMV co-occurrence, with a repertoire-size bias correction applied to TCR pairs. To estimate false discovery rates, a later analysis permuted the HLA or CMV assignments 20 times. A later analysis grouped co-occurring TCRs with DBSCAN, adding TCRdist sequence similarity when clustering within HLA-allele-positive subsets. Co-occurrence clustering excluded repertoires with fewer than 30,000 or more than 120,000 public chains, plus five with anomalous nucleotide sharing. Sourced from immuneACCESS, this table was stored by TCRdb with only in-frame sequences that have V and J called. A share of the clones is absent; for the studies checked, an unresolved V gene accounts for under half, and the remainder has no known explanation. That table gives V, J and clone size, and the DNA gave D and trimming. For this sample the table gives 140,000 to 150,000 clones, of which about 80% were detected only once. Around 2.9% of the sample comes from the top ten.

The germline V gene gives CDR1 as SGDLS and CDR2 as YYNGEE. Trimming costs V 4 bases and J 9 bases, and their ends lie 7 bases apart. From its cysteine to its phenylalanine, the CDR3 spans 11 amino acids. Only the CDR3 region is kept as DNA, spanning 33 bases read in frame from base 1. Results and caveats for the whole study, not just this receptor: Because counts were too low, under 20 rarely observed V segments, including chromosome 9 orphons, were left out of the earlier analysis of about 620 of the donors. Because the 87-base-pair reads could not distinguish some IMGT-functional V segments, including TRBV6-2 and TRBV6-3, those segments were excluded. A total of roughly 160 TCR beta chains were listed by the study as associated with cytomegalovirus. Correlated functional status among segregating V segments might reflect linkage disequilibrium, but an unknown experimental factor could not be ruled out. The authors suggested that the approach could potentially be extended to other disease states and immunological phenotypes. In this cohort, only TCR beta chains were sequenced, and detectable features were limited by the absence of alpha or paired-chain data. In vitro tests confirmed that three of the cytomegalovirus-associated TCR beta chains recognize cytomegalovirus antigens. A further reported finding was that TCR beta sequences accurately predicted the HLA-A and HLA-B alleles for most subjects in the first cohort. Broadly in line with IMGT annotations, most TCR beta V segments showed up in productive rearrangements about 87% or about 30% of the time in an earlier analysis of 450 to 600 of the donors. For the cohort, immune exposure information was limited to CMV serostatus. In both the original and validation cohorts, the classifier was reported to diagnose cytomegalovirus status with high specificity and sensitivity. Strong co-occurrence of HLA alleles, especially DR and DQ, made assigning TCR associations to individual alleles difficult. In a later analysis, some 18,000 TCR beta sequences were associated with specific HLA alleles at a false discovery rate of 0.05. Most CMV-associated TCR beta chains appeared to be HLA-restricted in a later analysis, and the HLA associations seemed to be driven largely by CMV exposure. In a later analysis, the rate of TCR association differed among HLA loci, with DRB1 alleles having the most associated TCRs and HLA-C alleles having the fewest. While some public TCRs were present in many individuals, most TCR sequences turned up only very rarely across donors. Compared with equally common non-associated chains, HLA-associated TCR beta chains in a later analysis were more clonally expanded and had lower generation probabilities. In a later genetic analysis, fewer N-insertions in productive TCRs were reported among donors in an Asian-associated ancestry cluster than the 666-donor mean. Several of the top co-occurrence clusters appeared to be linked to parvovirus B19, influenza, CMV and Epstein-Barr virus, according to a later analysis. Sequencing depth was assumed to be roughly uniform across donors in the presence/absence analyses, though that assumption may not hold. Because some donors lacked HLA typing at each locus, the association tests relied only on the typed subset. A cluster of highly shared sequence variants was judged likely to represent a technical artifact of the sequencing pipeline. V-gene and J-gene trimming of TCR beta chains was associated with a missense DCLRE1C variant in a later genetic analysis, and the association was replicated in an independent cohort.

This clone appeared a single time. Its cognate antigen has yet to be identified. Within one base of it there is no much larger clone, and no base qualities were kept. The cohort was made up of approximately 670 healthy bone marrow donors. Cohort members were all nominally healthy when sampled, although unrecorded immune exposures were likely present. The donor was CMV seronegative and was included in the group of several hundred seronegative cohort members. Each donor provided a peripheral blood sample, and peripheral blood mononuclear cells were used for TCR beta sequencing. The Qiagen DNeasy Blood Extraction Kit was used to extract genomic DNA from the blood cell samples.

Sequenced sample: PBMCs. The rearrangement combines TRBV9 with TRBJ2-2; the D segment could be TRBD1, given 5 matching bases. This sequence was found in a female donor in good health and CMV-seronegative. The sequenced DNA: TGTGCCAGCAGCTGGGGCCGGGAGCTGTTTTTT. Translated, this is CASSWGRELFF.